One sample yielded the 19 T cell receptor beta chains listed below, sequenced in a study of pediatric ulcerative colitis. Sequencing used immunoSEQ multiplex PCR; TCRdb keeps in-frame clones, though not all of them. This sample yields tens of thousands of clones, of which 60% to 85% are seen a single time; roughly 3.4% belongs to the top ten. One to two pinch biopsies were taken from the rectum during colonoscopy. The sequenced material came from gut tissue. The receptors were sampled from a girl aged 5 to 17 with moderate ulcerative colitis.

The rearrangement uses TRBV7-9 and TRBJ2-5, with TRBD2 matching 7 bases. The CDR3 loop spans 15 amino acids. Trimming cost V 8 bases and J 1 base; bases outside gene matches: 10. Germline V gene lookup returns CDR1 SEHNR and CDR2 FQNEAQ (reference sequence). CDR3 residues: CASLTGGLAQETQYF. CDR3 coding DNA: TGTGCCAGCCTGACGGGAGGATTAGCCCAAGAGACCCAGTACTTC.

The chain combines TRBV28 with TRBJ2-2; D remains unclear. Germline assignment: CDR1 MDHEN and CDR2 SYDVKM. CDR3 length: 14 amino acids. V shed 2 bases and J shed 1 base, with 5 bases lying between them. This CDR3 is CASSLAGNTGELFF. CDR3 nucleotides: TGTGCCAGCAGTTTAGCAGGGAACACCGGGGAGCTGTTTTTT.

This clone showed up just once. This chain uses TRBV5-8 with TRBJ2-1; 10 bases match TRBD2. This CDR3 comprises 15 residues. Trimming at V came to 4 bases and at J to 2 bases, leaving 3 bases not matched to a gene. Germline lookup yields CDR1 SGHTS and CDR2 YDEGEE. The CDR3 DNA follows: TGTGCCAGCAGCCCTGGGACTAGCGCCTACAATGAGCAGTTCTTC. Translation gives CASSPGTSAYNEQFF.

The chain uses TRBV15 and TRBJ2-2; 11 bases match TRBD2. Germline values: CDR1 LNHNV, CDR2 YYDKDF (reference sequence). This CDR3 region has 16 residues. V gave up 2 bases and J gave up 4 bases; unmatched junction bases: 3. The CDR3 protein is CATSRLAGGLTGELFF. The CDR3 coding sequence is TGTGCCACCAGCAGACTAGCGGGAGGACTCACCGGGGAGCTGTTTTTT.

V usage is TRBV30 and J usage is TRBJ2-7; maybe TRBD2 (5 bases). Germline V CDR1 and CDR2: GTSNPN, SVGIG (reference sequence). Trimming took 3 bases from V and 6 from J, leaving 6 bases between them. The CDR3 consists of 10 residues. The CDR3 region is CAWSEGEQYF. CDR3 coding DNA: TGTGCCTGGAGCGAGGGCGAGCAGTACTTC.

The CDR3 loop is CASRRDSGSYEQYF. CDR3 nucleotide sequence: TGTGCCAGCAGAAGAGATAGCGGGAGTTACGAGCAGTACTTC. J is TRBJ2-7 and V is TRBV2; 9 bases are shared with TRBD2. The CDR3 is 14 residues long. V was pared by 6 bases and J by 4 bases, with 7 bases of the junction left unmatched. CDR1 and CDR2 from the germline V gene are SNHLY and FYNNEI. Full variable domain (missing parts from reference TRBV2 and TRBJ2-7): EPEVTQTPSHQVTQMGQEVILRCVPISNHLYFYWYRQILGQKVEFLVSFYNNEISEKSEIFDDQFSVERPDGSNFTLKIRSTKLEDSAMYFCASRRDSGSYEQYFGPGTRLTVT.

The chain recombines TRBV30 with TRBJ2-1; possibly TRBD1 for D (6 bases). The V end lost 1 base, the J end lost 2 bases, and 12 bases lay between the germline ends. Germline V lookup: CDR1 GTSNPN, CDR2 SVGIG (reference sequence). The CDR3 loop spans 15 amino acids. The CDR3 reads CAWSGFRGPYNEQFF. The CDR3 DNA sequence: TGTGCCTGGAGTGGGTTCAGGGGCCCCTACAATGAGCAGTTCTTC. The full variable domain, its missing parts supplied by reference TRBV30 and TRBJ2-1, is SQTIHQWPATLVQPVGSPLSLECTVEGTSNPNLYWYRQAAGRGLQLLFYSVGIGQISSEVPQNLSASRPQDRQFILSSKKLLLSDSGFYLCAWSGFRGPYNEQFFGPGTRLTVL.

The genes are TRBV7-2 and TRBJ1-4; perhaps TRBD1 as D (5 bases). Between the trimmed V and J ends, which lost 0 bases and 8 bases, there was a span of 19 bases. The germline gives CDR1 SGHTA, CDR2 FQGNSA. The CDR3 has 17 amino acids. The DNA for the CDR3 is TGTGCCAGCAGCTTAGCATACACGTGGACAATTGGAGAAAAACTGTTTTTT. Translation: CASSLAYTWTIGEKLFF. Based on the CDR3 plus reference TRBV7-2 and TRBJ1-4, the full variable domain is GAGVSQSPSNKVTEKGKDVELRCDPISGHTALYWYRQSLGQGLEFLIYFQGNSAPDKSGLPSDRFSAERTGGSVSTLTIQRTQQEDSAVYLCASSLAYTWTIGEKLFFGSGTQLSVL.

This chain links TRBV15 with TRBJ2-3, with a weak D call TRBD2 (7 bases). CDR3 length: 15 residues. The V end was cut by 4 bases, the J end by 2 bases, with 13 bases between. CDR1 is LNHNV, CDR2 YYDKDF, per germline (reference sequence). CDR3 DNA: TGTGCCACCAGCATTTCCCGGGGGGCCACAGATACGCAGTATTTT. Translation: CATSISRGATDTQYF.

V is TRBV11-3 and J is TRBJ2-2, with a weak D call TRBD1 (6 bases). CDR3 length: 14 residues. Trimming took 5 bases from V and 6 from J, leaving 13 bases between them. The germline CDR1 and CDR2 sequences are SGHNT and YENEEA. CDR3 residues: CASSHEQGAGELFF. CDR3 DNA: TGTGCCAGCAGCCATGAACAGGGAGCCGGGGAGCTGTTTTTT.

The chain couples TRBV11-3 to TRBJ2-3, with D possibly being TRBD1 or TRBD2 (7 bases each). This CDR3 is built from 19 residues. Looked up from germline, CDR1 is SGHNT and CDR2 is YENEEA. The V end lost 5 bases, the J end lost 1 base, and 25 bases lay between the germline ends. The DNA of the CDR3 is TGTGCCAGCAGCCAGGGGGGGCTGGGGACCCCCTCGGGCACAGATACGCAGTATTTT. It codes for CASSQGGLGTPSGTDTQYF.

Comment on this clone: Other DNA sequences in this specimen translate into the identical CDR3. The V and J genes are TRBV7-2 and TRBJ1-2; TRBD1 is a possible D gene (6 bases). This CDR3 is built from 15 residues. The ends were cut back, 5 bases at V and 8 bases at J, with 21 bases in the middle. Germline V gene data show CDR1 as SGHTA and CDR2 as FQGNSA. As DNA, the CDR3 is TGTGCCAGCAGCCCCGAAGGGAACAGGGTAACCGGCTACACCTTC. Its protein product is CASSPEGNRVTGYTF.

The V and J genes are TRBV7-9 and TRBJ1-5; 8 bases map to TRBD1. This CDR3 is 16 amino acids long. V lost 4 bases and J lost 3; bases outside the gene matches: 8. Germline V gives CDR1 SEHNR, CDR2 FQNEAQ (reference sequence). CDR3 amino acids: CASSYWTGRVNQPQHF. CDR3 sequence (DNA): TGTGCCAGCAGCTATTGGACAGGGAGGGTCAATCAGCCCCAGCATTTT. Full variable domain (remainder filled in from reference TRBV7-9 and TRBJ1-5): DTGVSQNPRHKITKRGQNVTFRCDPISEHNRLYWYRQTLGQGPEFLTYFQNEAQLEKSRLLSDRFSAERPKGSFSTLEIQRTEQGDSAMYLCASSYWTGRVNQPQHFGDGTRLSIL.

The chain links TRBV7-8 to TRBJ2-7; 7 bases match TRBD1. The CDR3 runs 14 residues. Germline values: CDR1 SGHVS, CDR2 FQNEAQ. The V gene end was trimmed by 7 bases and the J gene end by 4 bases; junction bases not matched to a gene: 10. CDR3 coding DNA: TGTGCCAGCACCAATCCGGGACAGTCATACGAGCAGTACTTC. It specifies CASTNPGQSYEQYF.

The chain links TRBV5-6 to TRBJ2-5; D is tentatively TRBD1 or TRBD2 (6 bases each). Germline V lookup: CDR1 SGHDT, CDR2 YYEEEE. The V and J ends lost 5 bases and 6 bases respectively, with 17 bases between them. CDR3 size: 14 residues. CDR3 sequence (DNA): TGTGCCAGCAGTTGGGGGCAAGGCGGGAAGACCCAGTACTTC. Translated: CASSWGQGGKTQYF.

The chain uses TRBV5-1 and TRBJ2-6; 11 bases map to TRBD1. The CDR3 spans 21 residues. Germline CDR1 is SGHRS and CDR2 is YFSETQ. Losses at the gene ends were 4 bases for V and 0 bases for J; bases not matched to a gene: 15. In nucleotides, the CDR3 is TGCGCCAGCAGCCCGGGACAGGGGGTAGATCCGTGGGCCTCTGGGGCCAACGTCCTGACTTTC. It translates to CASSPGQGVDPWASGANVLTF.

The chain couples TRBV6-5 to TRBJ1-2; D is undetermined. Trimming cost V 6 bases and J 6 bases, with 11 bases left between them. Germline V gene data show CDR1 as MNHEY and CDR2 as SVGAGI. This CDR3 contains 12 residues. CDR3 nucleotides: TGTGCCAGCAGCAGACTGTTGAATGGCTACACCTTC. Its translation is CASSRLLNGYTF.

This chain joins TRBV7-2 and TRBJ2-1, with 9 bases lining up with TRBD2. The CDR3 contains 18 residues. Germline V gene lookup returns CDR1 SGHTA and CDR2 FQGNSA. The J segment lost 6 bases and the V segment lost 0 bases, leaving 12 bases of the junction unmatched. The CDR3: CASSLAGPGAGGSNEQFF. CDR3 sequence (DNA): TGTGCCAGCAGCTTAGCCGGGCCAGGCGCGGGGGGGTCCAATGAGCAGTTCTTC.

The chain recombines TRBV18 with TRBJ2-5, with 8 bases aligning to TRBD1. Germline V gene lookup returns CDR1 KGHSH and CDR2 LQKENI. Trimming took 2 bases from V and 5 from J; bases not matched to a gene: 16. The CDR3 length is 18 residues. CDR3 nucleotide sequence: TGTGCCAGCTCACCAAGGCCGCGGGTACAGGGGGTCGAGGAGACCCAGTACTTC. Residues: CASSPRPRVQGVEETQYF.